This entry features one TCR beta chain sequence. What it binds is unknown. The data were taken from a study of T-cell memory formation after mild COVID-19. Study-level findings and limits: Still unconfirmed is whether the second-wave clones peaking on day 37 recognized SARS-CoV-2. A second wave expanding day 15 to 37 was CD4+-biased; contracting clones were balanced.

It was 5'RACE with constant-segment primers that produced the TCR alpha and TCR beta cDNA libraries, which carried sample barcodes and UMIs. MiXCR, applied by TCRdb to the 5' RACE reads, yields one record per CDR3 protein. The table has about 430,000 distinct CDR3 sequences, approximately 18% seen once. There are 18 residues in the CDR3. V shed 0 bases and J 4 bases; nucleotides not matched to a gene: 12. Per germline, CDR1 WNHNN and CDR2 SYGVQD (reference sequence). The specimen was PBMCs or a T cell subset sorted from them (not recorded which). The rearrangement uses TRBV10-1 and TRBJ2-3, with 8 positions matching TRBD2. This TCR was sampled from a man in his late teens or twenties who had mild COVID-19 (a few samples of this study predate the infection). Cell type and time point are not known. The CDR3 DNA reads TGCGCCAGCAGTGAGTCAATCGGGGGACTAGGTCGGGCAGATACGCAGTATTTT. This translates into CASSESIGGLGRADTQYF.